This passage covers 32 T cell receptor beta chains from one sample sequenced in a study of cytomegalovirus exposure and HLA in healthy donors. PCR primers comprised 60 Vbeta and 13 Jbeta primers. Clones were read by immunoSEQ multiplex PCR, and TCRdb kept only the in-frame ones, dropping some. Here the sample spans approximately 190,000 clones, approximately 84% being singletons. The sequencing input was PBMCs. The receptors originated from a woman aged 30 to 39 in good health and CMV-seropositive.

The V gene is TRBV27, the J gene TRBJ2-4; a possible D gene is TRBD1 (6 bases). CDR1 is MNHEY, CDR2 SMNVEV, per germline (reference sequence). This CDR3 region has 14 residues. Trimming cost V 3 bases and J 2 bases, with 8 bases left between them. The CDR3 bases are TGTGCCAGCAGTTTCCAGGGGTCCAAAAACATTCAGTACTTC. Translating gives CASSFQGSKNIQYF.

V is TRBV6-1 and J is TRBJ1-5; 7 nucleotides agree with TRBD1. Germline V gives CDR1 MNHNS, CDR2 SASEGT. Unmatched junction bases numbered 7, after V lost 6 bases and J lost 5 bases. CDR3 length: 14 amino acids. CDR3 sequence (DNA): TGTGCCAGCAGCAGACAGGGTGGTTATCAGCCCCAGCATTTT. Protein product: CASSRQGGYQPQHF.

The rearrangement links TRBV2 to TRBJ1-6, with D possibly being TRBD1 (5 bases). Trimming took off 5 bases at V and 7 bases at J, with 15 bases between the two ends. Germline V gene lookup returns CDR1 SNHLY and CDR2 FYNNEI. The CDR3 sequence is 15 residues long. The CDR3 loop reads CASSLLAGQNSPLHF. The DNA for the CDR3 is TGTGCCAGCAGTTTATTGGCAGGGCAAAATTCACCCCTCCACTTT.

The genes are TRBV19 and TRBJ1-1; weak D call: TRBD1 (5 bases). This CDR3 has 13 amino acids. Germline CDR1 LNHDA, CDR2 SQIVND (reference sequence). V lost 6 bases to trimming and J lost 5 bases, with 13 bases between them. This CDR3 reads CASRGGGGTEAFF. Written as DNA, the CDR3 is TGTGCCAGTAGGGGGGGAGGTGGGACTGAAGCTTTCTTT.

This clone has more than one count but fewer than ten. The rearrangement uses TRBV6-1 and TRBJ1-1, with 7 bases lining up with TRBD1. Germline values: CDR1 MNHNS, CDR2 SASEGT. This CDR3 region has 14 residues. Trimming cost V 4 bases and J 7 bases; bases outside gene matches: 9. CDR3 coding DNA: TGTGCCAGCAGTGTCGTAGGACAGGCCGTTGAAGCTTTCTTT. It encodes CASSVVGQAVEAFF.

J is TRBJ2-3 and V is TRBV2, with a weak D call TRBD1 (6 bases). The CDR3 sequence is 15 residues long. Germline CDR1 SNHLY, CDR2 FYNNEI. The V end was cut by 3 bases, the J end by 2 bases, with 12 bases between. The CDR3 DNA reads TGTGCCAGCAGTGATCGGACAGCCTACACAGATACGCAGTATTTT. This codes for CASSDRTAYTDTQYF. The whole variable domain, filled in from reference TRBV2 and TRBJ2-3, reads EPEVTQTPSHQVTQMGQEVILRCVPISNHLYFYWYRQILGQKVEFLVSFYNNEISEKSEIFDDQFSVERPDGSNFTLKIRSTKLEDSAMYFCASSDRTAYTDTQYFGPGTRLTVL.

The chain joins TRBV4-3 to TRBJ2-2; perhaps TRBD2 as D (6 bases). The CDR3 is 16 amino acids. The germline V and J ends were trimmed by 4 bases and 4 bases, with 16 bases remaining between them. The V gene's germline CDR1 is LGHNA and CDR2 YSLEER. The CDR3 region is CASSRSLGGTTGELFF. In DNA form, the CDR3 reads TGCGCCAGCAGCCGATCCCTGGGGGGTACCACCGGGGAGCTGTTTTTT.

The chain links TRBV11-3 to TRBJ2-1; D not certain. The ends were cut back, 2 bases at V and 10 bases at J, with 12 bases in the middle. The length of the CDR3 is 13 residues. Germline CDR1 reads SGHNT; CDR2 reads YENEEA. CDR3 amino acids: CASSLIMTSEQFF. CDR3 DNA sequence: TGTGCCAGCAGCTTAATTATGACATCGGAGCAGTTCTTC.

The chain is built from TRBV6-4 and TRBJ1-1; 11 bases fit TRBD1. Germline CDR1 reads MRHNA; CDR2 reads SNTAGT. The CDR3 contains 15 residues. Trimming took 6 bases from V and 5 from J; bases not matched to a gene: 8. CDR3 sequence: CASSEGTGGITEAFF. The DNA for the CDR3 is TGTGCCAGCAGCGAGGGGACAGGGGGAATTACTGAAGCTTTCTTT.

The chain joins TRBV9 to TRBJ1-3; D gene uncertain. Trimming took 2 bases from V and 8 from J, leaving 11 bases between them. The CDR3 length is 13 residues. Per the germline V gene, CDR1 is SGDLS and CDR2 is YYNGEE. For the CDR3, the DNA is TGTGCCAGCAGCGTGGGGTGGGAGGACACCATATATTTT. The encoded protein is CASSVGWEDTIYF.

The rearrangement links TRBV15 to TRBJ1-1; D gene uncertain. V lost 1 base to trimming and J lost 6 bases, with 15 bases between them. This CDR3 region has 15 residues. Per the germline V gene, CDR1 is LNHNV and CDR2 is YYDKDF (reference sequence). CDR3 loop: CATSRGVAGIAEAFF. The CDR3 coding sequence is TGTGCCACCAGCAGAGGAGTGGCCGGGATAGCTGAAGCTTTCTTT.

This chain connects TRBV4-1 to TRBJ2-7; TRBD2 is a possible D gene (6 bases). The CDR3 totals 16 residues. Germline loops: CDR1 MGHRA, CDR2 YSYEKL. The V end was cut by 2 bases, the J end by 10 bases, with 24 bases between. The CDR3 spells CASSQLGGLKGRGQYF. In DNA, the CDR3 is TGCGCCAGCAGCCAATTGGGAGGCCTGAAGGGTAGAGGACAGTACTTC.

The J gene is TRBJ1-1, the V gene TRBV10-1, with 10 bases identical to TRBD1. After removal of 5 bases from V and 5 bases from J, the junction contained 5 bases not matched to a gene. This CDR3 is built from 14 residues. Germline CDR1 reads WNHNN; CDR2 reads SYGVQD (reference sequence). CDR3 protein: CASSPGTGVTEAFF. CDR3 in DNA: TGCGCCAGCAGTCCCGGGACAGGGGTGACTGAAGCTTTCTTT.

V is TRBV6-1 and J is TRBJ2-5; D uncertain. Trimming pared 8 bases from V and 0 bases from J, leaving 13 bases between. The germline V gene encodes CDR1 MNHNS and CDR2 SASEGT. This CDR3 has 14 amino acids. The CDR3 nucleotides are TGTGCCAGCCTCACGGGTTGGCACCAAGAGACCCAGTACTTC. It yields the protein CASLTGWHQETQYF.

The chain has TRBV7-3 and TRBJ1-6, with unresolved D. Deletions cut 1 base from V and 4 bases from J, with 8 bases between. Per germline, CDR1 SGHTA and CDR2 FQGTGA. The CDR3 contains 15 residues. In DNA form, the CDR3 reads TGTGCCAGCAGCTTAATGTCAGGTTATAATTCACCCCTCCACTTT. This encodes CASSLMSGYNSPLHF.

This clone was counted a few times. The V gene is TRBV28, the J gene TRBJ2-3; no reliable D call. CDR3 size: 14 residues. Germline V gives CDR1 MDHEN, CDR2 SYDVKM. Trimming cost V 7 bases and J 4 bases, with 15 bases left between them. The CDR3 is CASIGVSVADTQYF. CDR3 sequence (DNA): TGTGCCAGCATAGGTGTGAGCGTAGCAGATACGCAGTATTTT.

CDR3 in DNA: TGTGCCAGCAGCGGAGCCATTCTCTATGGCTACACCTTC. This codes for CASSGAILYGYTF. The chain has TRBV9 and TRBJ1-2; no definite D call. Germline V gene sequence: CDR1 SGDLS, CDR2 YYNGEE. The V and J ends lost 3 bases and 4 bases respectively, with 10 bases between them. The CDR3 spans 13 residues.

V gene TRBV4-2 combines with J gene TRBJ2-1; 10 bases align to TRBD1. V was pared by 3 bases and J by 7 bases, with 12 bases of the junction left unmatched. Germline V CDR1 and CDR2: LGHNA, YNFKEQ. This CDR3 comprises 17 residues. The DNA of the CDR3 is TGTGCCAGCAGCCAGAAGACCCCGGGACAGGGGAGGAATGAGCAGTTCTTC. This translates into CASSQKTPGQGRNEQFF.

The CDR3 DNA follows: TGTGCCAGCAGCTTAGCGAGGACAGGGACCTCCTACGAGCAGTACTTC. Translating gives CASSLARTGTSYEQYF. The rearrangement links TRBV5-6 to TRBJ2-7; the match to TRBD1 covers 8 bases. This CDR3 spans 16 amino acids. The V segment lost 2 bases and the J segment 0 bases; nucleotides outside the gene matches: 7. Germline CDR1 is SGHDT and CDR2 is YYEEEE.

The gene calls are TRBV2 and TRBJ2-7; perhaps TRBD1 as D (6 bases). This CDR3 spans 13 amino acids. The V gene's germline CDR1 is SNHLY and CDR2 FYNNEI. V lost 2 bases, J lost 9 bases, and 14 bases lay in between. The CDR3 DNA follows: TGTGCCAGCAGTGAAAGGACAGAATTATGGCAGTACTTC. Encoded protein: CASSERTELWQYF.

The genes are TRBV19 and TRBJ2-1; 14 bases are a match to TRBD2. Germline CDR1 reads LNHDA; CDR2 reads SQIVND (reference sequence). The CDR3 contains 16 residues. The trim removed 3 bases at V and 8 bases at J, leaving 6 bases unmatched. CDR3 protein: CASSMGLAGVVDEQFF. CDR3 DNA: TGTGCCAGTAGTATGGGACTAGCGGGAGTAGTGGATGAGCAGTTCTTC.

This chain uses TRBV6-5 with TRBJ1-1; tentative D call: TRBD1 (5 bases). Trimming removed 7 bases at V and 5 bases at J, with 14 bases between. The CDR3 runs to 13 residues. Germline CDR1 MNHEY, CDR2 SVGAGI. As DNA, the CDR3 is TGTGCCAGCACCTCGGGGGGGTGGACTGAAGCTTTCTTT. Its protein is CASTSGGWTEAFF.

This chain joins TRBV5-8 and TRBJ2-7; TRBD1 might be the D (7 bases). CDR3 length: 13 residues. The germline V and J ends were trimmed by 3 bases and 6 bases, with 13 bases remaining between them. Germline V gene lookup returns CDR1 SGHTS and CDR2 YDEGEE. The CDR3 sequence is CASSSRQGGEQYF. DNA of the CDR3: TGTGCCAGCAGCTCCCGACAGGGAGGCGAGCAGTACTTC.

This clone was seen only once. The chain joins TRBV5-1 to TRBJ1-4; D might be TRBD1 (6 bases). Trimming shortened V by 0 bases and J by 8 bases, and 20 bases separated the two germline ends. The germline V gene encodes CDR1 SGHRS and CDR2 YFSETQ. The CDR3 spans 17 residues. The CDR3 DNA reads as TGCGCCAGCAGCTTGGGTGGGACAACCCGGTCCGGGGAAAAACTGTTTTTT. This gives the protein CASSLGGTTRSGEKLFF.

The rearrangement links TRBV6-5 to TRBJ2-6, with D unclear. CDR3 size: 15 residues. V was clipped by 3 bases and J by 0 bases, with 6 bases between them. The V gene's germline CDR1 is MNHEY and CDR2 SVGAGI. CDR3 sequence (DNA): TGTGCCAGCAGTTATCAGGACTCTGGGGCCAACGTCCTGACTTTC. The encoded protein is CASSYQDSGANVLTF.

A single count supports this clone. For the CDR3, the DNA is TGTGCCAGCAGTTACCTAGCGGGTTCAGATACGCAGTATTTT. Its translation: CASSYLAGSDTQYF. The genes are TRBV6-6 and TRBJ2-3, with TRBD2 matching 8 bases. The CDR3 runs 14 residues. The J segment lost 4 bases and the V segment lost 2 bases, leaving 2 bases of the junction unmatched. The germline gives CDR1 MNHNY, CDR2 SVGAGI (reference sequence).

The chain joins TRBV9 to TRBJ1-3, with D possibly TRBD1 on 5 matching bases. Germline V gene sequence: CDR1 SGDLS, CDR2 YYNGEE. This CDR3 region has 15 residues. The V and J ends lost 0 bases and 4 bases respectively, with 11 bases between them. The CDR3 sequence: CASSVDGASGNTIYF. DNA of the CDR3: TGTGCCAGCAGCGTAGATGGGGCTTCAGGAAACACCATATATTTT.

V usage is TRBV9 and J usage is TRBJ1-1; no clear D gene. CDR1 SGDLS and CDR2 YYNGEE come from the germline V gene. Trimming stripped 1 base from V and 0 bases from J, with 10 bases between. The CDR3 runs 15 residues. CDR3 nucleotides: TGTGCCAGCAGCGTATTCACAAGTCTGAACACTGAAGCTTTCTTT. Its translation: CASSVFTSLNTEAFF.

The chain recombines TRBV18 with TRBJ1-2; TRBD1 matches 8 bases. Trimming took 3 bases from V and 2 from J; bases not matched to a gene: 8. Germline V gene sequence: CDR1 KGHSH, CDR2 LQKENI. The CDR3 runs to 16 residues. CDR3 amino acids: CASSPVKDRANYGYTF. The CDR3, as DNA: TGTGCCAGCTCACCTGTCAAGGACAGGGCGAACTATGGCTACACCTTC. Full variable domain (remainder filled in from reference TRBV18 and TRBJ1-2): NAGVMQNPRHLVRRRGQEARLRCSPMKGHSHVYWYRQLPEEGLKFMVYLQKENIIDESGMPKERFSAEFPKEGPSILRIQQVVRGDSAAYFCASSPVKDRANYGYTFGSGTRLTVV.

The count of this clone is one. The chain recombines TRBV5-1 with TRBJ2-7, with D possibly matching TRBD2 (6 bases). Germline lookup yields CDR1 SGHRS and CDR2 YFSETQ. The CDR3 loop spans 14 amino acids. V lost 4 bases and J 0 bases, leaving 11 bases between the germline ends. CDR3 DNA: TGCGCCAGCAGCGGGGGGAAGTACTCCTACGAGCAGTACTTC. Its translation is CASSGGKYSYEQYF.

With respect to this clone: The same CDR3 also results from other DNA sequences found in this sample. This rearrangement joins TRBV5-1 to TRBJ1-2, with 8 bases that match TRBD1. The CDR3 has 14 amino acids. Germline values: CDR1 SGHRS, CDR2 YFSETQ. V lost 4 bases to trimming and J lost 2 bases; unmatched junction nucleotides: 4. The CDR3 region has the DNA TGCGCCAGCAGCCCGGACAGGGCCAACTATGGCTACACCTTC. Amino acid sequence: CASSPDRANYGYTF.

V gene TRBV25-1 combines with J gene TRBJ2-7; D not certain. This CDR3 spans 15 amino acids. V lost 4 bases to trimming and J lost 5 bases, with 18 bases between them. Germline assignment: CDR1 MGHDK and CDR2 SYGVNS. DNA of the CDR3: TGTGCCAGCAGTGGTTACCCGCCGAGGTCCCACGAGCAGTACTTC. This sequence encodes CASSGYPPRSHEQYF.